The 31 T cell receptor beta chains below come from one sample, sequenced in a study of blood T cells in healthy people across ages. The use of a sample-barcoded 5' primer and a J-beta primer mix characterized a second PCR of about 7 to 12 cycles. TCRdb re-analysed the 5' RACE reads in MiXCR, keeping a single row per CDR3 protein. Altogether about 1.4 million distinct CDR3 sequences are present, 59% being singletons, with the ten largest covering over 5.5%. What was sequenced was blood. These receptors originate from a man aged 18 to 35 in good health.

This clonotype has only a few counts. The chain carries TRBV4-1 and TRBJ2-3; no clear D gene. V was pared by 0 bases and J by 10 bases, with 14 bases between. Looked up from germline, CDR1 is MGHRA and CDR2 is YSYEKL. The CDR3 is made up of 14 amino acids. The CDR3 region is CASSQDSMGMAQYF. For the CDR3, the DNA is TGCGCCAGCAGCCAAGACTCGATGGGCATGGCGCAGTATTTT.

The genes are TRBV4-2 and TRBJ2-7; TRBD2 is a possible D gene (5 bases). V lost 4 bases and J lost 7, with 23 bases in between. Germline-derived CDR1 and CDR2 are LGHNA and YNFKEQ. This CDR3 has 16 amino acids. Here the CDR3 DNA reads TGTGCCAGCAGCCCCCTCGGACTCCATGGAGGCAATGAGCAGTACTTC. The encoded protein is CASSPLGLHGGNEQYF.

This chain uses TRBV4-2 with TRBJ2-7, with 9 bases aligning to TRBD2. In germline, CDR1 is LGHNA, CDR2 YNFKEQ. V gave up 0 bases and J gave up 1 base; unmatched junction bases: 4. The CDR3 covers 16 residues. The CDR3 DNA reads as TGTGCCAGCAGCCAAGATGCTACTAGCGGGTCCTACGAGCAGTACTTC. Protein product: CASSQDATSGSYEQYF.

This chain joins TRBV7-2 and TRBJ1-4; D gene uncertain. Trimming removed 3 bases from V and 8 bases from J, with 7 bases in between. CDR1 and CDR2 from the germline V gene are SGHTA and FQGNSA. The CDR3 length is 12 residues. The chain's CDR3 is CASSFEEEKLFF. CDR3 nucleotide sequence: TGTGCCAGCAGCTTTGAAGAGGAAAAACTGTTTTTT.

The chain is built from TRBV20-1 and TRBJ2-5; 7 bases map to TRBD2. Per germline, CDR1 DFQATT and CDR2 SNEGSKA (reference sequence). The CDR3 consists of 14 residues. The ends lost 2 bases at V and 11 bases at J; junction bases unmatched: 14. DNA of the CDR3: TGCAGTGCTAGAACCGGGACTACTTTCAATGAGCAGTACTTC. This sequence encodes CSARTGTTFNEQYF.

This clonotype occurred a few times. The V and J genes are TRBV10-3 and TRBJ2-7, with D possibly being TRBD2 (5 bases). The CDR3 extends over 15 amino acids. The V end was cut by 4 bases, the J end by 0 bases, with 13 bases between. Germline CDR1 is ENHRY and CDR2 is SYGVKD. This chain's CDR3 is CAISVLAGPSYEQYF. Written as DNA, the CDR3 is TGTGCCATCAGTGTTCTGGCGGGTCCCTCCTACGAGCAGTACTTC.

V usage is TRBV12-3 or TRBV12-4 and J usage is TRBJ1-2, with D uncertain. With 0 bases removed from V and 5 bases from J, the gap between germline ends came to 10 bases. The CDR3 sequence is 14 residues long. The CDR3: CASSLADGTYGYTF. CDR3 nucleotide sequence: TGTGCCAGCAGTTTAGCCGACGGTACTTATGGCTACACCTTC.

V usage is TRBV6-2 or TRBV6-3 and J usage is TRBJ1-2, with D perhaps matching TRBD1 (6 bases). The germline CDR1 and CDR2 sequences are MNHEY and SVGEGT. This CDR3 spans 16 amino acids. Trimming removed 0 bases from V and 4 bases from J, with 15 bases in between. CDR3 protein: CASSYSFGGSGYGYTF. CDR3 coding DNA: TGTGCCAGCAGTTACTCGTTTGGGGGCTCCGGCTATGGCTACACCTTC.

This clonotype occurred a few times. J is TRBJ2-7 and V is TRBV6-2 or TRBV6-3; 10 nucleotides line up with TRBD2. CDR1 and CDR2 from the germline V gene are MNHEY and SVGEGT. This CDR3 comprises 15 residues. The ends lost 6 bases at V and 2 bases at J; junction bases unmatched: 7. The CDR3 spells CASSRTSGNTYEQYF. The CDR3 DNA is TGTGCCAGCAGCCGAACTAGCGGGAACACCTACGAGCAGTACTTC.

V gene TRBV29-1 combines with J gene TRBJ2-2; TRBD2 matches at 11 bases. Germline V gene data show CDR1 as SQVTM and CDR2 as ANQGSEA. The CDR3 sequence is 14 residues long. V shed 8 bases, J shed 4 bases, and the junction held 6 bases outside the gene matches. Here the CDR3 DNA reads TGCAGCTTCAGACTAGCGGGAATCACCGGGGAGCTGTTTTTT. This encodes CSFRLAGITGELFF.

This sequence joins TRBV27 and TRBJ1-4; D is ambiguous. This CDR3 spans 14 amino acids. From germline, CDR1 is MNHEY and CDR2 SMNVEV (reference sequence). Trimming removed 0 bases from V and 7 bases from J, with 9 bases in between. CDR3 nucleotides: TGTGCCAGCAGTTTATCTCCGCTTGCTGAAAAACTGTTTTTT. Its translation is CASSLSPLAEKLFF.

The J gene is TRBJ2-7, the V gene TRBV4-1; D remains ambiguous. This CDR3 is built from 13 residues. Germline CDR1 is MGHRA and CDR2 is YSYEKL. The V and J ends lost 4 bases and 3 bases respectively, with 10 bases between them. CDR3 residues: CASSPNGNYEQYF. CDR3 nucleotide sequence: TGCGCCAGCAGCCCTAATGGTAACTACGAGCAGTACTTC.

This clonotype was found a few times. The chain carries TRBV12-3 or TRBV12-4 and TRBJ2-3, with 10 bases lining up with TRBD2. V lost 3 bases and J lost 3; bases outside the gene matches: 6. This CDR3 has 16 residues. The CDR3 coding sequence is TGTGCCAGCAGTTTTTCTAGCGGGAGTCTTACAGATACGCAGTATTTT. As protein: CASSFSSGSLTDTQYF.

A single count supports this clonotype. CDR3 residues: CASSLDSGVYNEQYF. CDR3 nucleotide sequence: TGTGCCAGCAGCTTAGATAGCGGAGTCTACAATGAGCAGTACTTC. The chain is built from TRBV7-2 and TRBJ2-1, with D possibly being TRBD2 (6 bases). With the DNA end fitting TRBJ2-7 better, the J assignment may be wrong. Germline CDR1 reads SGHTA; CDR2 reads FQGNSA. The CDR3 length is 15 residues.

J is TRBJ2-4 and V is TRBV20-1; 7 bases fit TRBD1. With the DNA end fitting TRBJ2-7 better, the J assignment may be wrong. The CDR3 length is 18 residues. Germline assignment: CDR1 DFQATT and CDR2 SNEGSKA (reference sequence). CDR3 protein: CSARDSEGQIGPPYEQYF. The CDR3, as DNA: TGCAGTGCTAGAGATTCAGAGGGACAGATAGGTCCCCCTTACGAGCAGTACTTC.

The rearrangement joins TRBV12-3 or TRBV12-4 to TRBJ2-1, with D hard to call. V was shortened by 3 bases and J by 6 bases, with 9 bases between the two germline ends. The CDR3 spans 13 residues. The CDR3 DNA reads TGTGCCAGCAGTTTTAGGCGGAGCAATGAGCAGTTCTTC. Its translation is CASSFRRSNEQFF.

Here the CDR3 reads CASSQDSRARADTQYF. The CDR3 nucleotides read TGTGCCAGCAGCCAAGATTCCCGAGCGAGGGCAGATACGCAGTATTTT. V gene TRBV4-2 combines with J gene TRBJ2-3; TRBD2 is a possible D gene (5 bases). CDR3 length: 16 residues. The germline V gene has CDR1 LGHNA and CDR2 YNFKEQ. Trimming pared 0 bases from V and 4 bases from J, leaving 14 bases between.

The V and J genes are TRBV25-1 and TRBJ2-2; unclear D gene. The ends were cut back, 2 bases at V and 2 bases at J, with 15 bases in the middle. Germline values: CDR1 MGHDK, CDR2 SYGVNS. The CDR3 is 17 amino acids. CDR3 nucleotides: TGTGCCAGCAGTGAACAGCCCGCCGAGGCTAACACCGGGGAGCTGTTTTTT. This encodes CASSEQPAEANTGELFF.

The chain combines TRBV10-3 with TRBJ2-7, with TRBD2 matching over 8 bases. After removal of 10 bases from V and 2 bases from J, the junction contained 7 bases not matched to a gene. This CDR3 has 13 amino acids. CDR1 and CDR2 from the germline V gene are ENHRY and SYGVKD. CDR3 sequence: CATGRDGTYEQYF. Written as DNA, the CDR3 is TGTGCCACCGGGAGGGATGGGACCTACGAGCAGTACTTC.

Only a few counts were recorded for this clonotype. The chain joins TRBV28 to TRBJ1-6, with D possibly matching TRBD1 (5 bases). This CDR3 spans 14 amino acids. V lost 5 bases to trimming and J lost 8 bases, with 13 bases between them. Germline V CDR1 and CDR2: MDHEN, SYDVKM. CDR3 bases: TGTGCCAGCAGTATGGACACCCAGTATTCACCCCTCCACTTT. Translation: CASSMDTQYSPLHF.

V and J are TRBV18 and TRBJ2-7; a possible D gene is TRBD2 (5 bases). Trimming took 6 bases from V and 0 from J, leaving 9 bases between them. Germline V gene data show CDR1 as KGHSH and CDR2 as LQKENI. CDR3 size: 13 residues. CDR3 sequence (DNA): TGTGCCAGCTCTCCGGAGGTCTCCTACGAGCAGTACTTC. Amino acids: CASSPEVSYEQYF. Filled out from reference TRBV18 and TRBJ2-7, the complete variable domain reads NAGVMQNPRHLVRRRGQEARLRCSPMKGHSHVYWYRQLPEEGLKFMVYLQKENIIDESGMPKERFSAEFPKEGPSILRIQQVVRGDSAAYFCASSPEVSYEQYFGPGTRLTVT.

This clonotype was recorded a few times. The V and J genes are TRBV12-3 or TRBV12-4 and TRBJ2-7, with 7 bases matching TRBD2. CDR3 length: 15 amino acids. The ends lost 6 bases at V and 2 bases at J; junction bases unmatched: 10. CDR3 DNA sequence: TGTGCCAGCAGATGGTCGGGGAGGGGTACCTACGAGCAGTACTTC. Translated, it gives CASRWSGRGTYEQYF.

The chain uses TRBV6-5 and TRBJ2-3; TRBD2 matches at 14 bases. The J segment lost 6 bases and the V segment lost 0 bases, leaving 5 bases of the junction unmatched. Germline V gene sequence: CDR1 MNHEY, CDR2 SVGAGI. The CDR3 runs to 17 residues. In nucleotides, the CDR3 is TGTGCCAGCAGTTACTCCCCCGGACTAGCGGGAGGTGATACGCAGTATTTT. Its protein is CASSYSPGLAGGDTQYF.

The sample holds a few counts of this clonotype. CDR3 nucleotide sequence: TGCAGTGCCCCCGGGCCGAGTAATTCACCCCTCCACTTT. Its protein product is CSAPGPSNSPLHF. The chain is built from TRBV20-1 and TRBJ1-6; D gene uncertain. Trimming cost V 6 bases and J 6 bases, with 12 bases left between them. CDR1 is DFQATT, CDR2 SNEGSKA, per germline (reference sequence). The CDR3 loop spans 13 amino acids.

The genes are TRBV7-9 and TRBJ1-1; D not resolved. Trimming stripped 6 bases from V and 3 bases from J, with 8 bases between. CDR3 length: 12 residues. Per the germline V gene, CDR1 is SEHNR and CDR2 is FQNEAQ (reference sequence). The CDR3 DNA sequence: TGTGCCAGCAGACCTGTAGACACTGAAGCTTTCTTT. As protein: CASRPVDTEAFF.

CDR3 sequence reads: CASSLTRLAGAYNEQFF. In DNA, the CDR3 is TGTGCCAGCAGCTTAACCAGACTAGCGGGGGCTTACAATGAGCAGTTCTTC. The V call is TRBV7-8, the J call TRBJ2-1, with 12 bases lining up with TRBD2. Trimming at V came to 2 bases and at J to 4 bases, leaving 6 bases not matched to a gene. This CDR3 spans 17 amino acids. Germline lookup yields CDR1 SGHVS and CDR2 FQNEAQ. Combining the CDR3 with reference TRBV7-8 and TRBJ2-1 gives the whole variable domain GAGVSQSPRYKVAKRGQDVALRCDPISGHVSLFWYQQALGQGPEFLTYFQNEAQLDKSGLPSDRFFAERPEGSVSTLKIQRTQQEDSAVYLCASSLTRLAGAYNEQFFGPGTRLTVL.

This clonotype was seen only a few times. This sequence joins TRBV27 and TRBJ2-7, with 7 bases matching TRBD2. The CDR3 is 11 amino acids. V dropped 8 bases and J dropped 6; count of bases not matched to a gene: 4. Per the germline V gene, CDR1 is MNHEY and CDR2 is SMNVEV (reference sequence). The CDR3 coding sequence is TGTGCCAGCGTTGCGGGAGTCGAGCAGTACTTC. Amino acids: CASVAGVEQYF.

The sample holds one count of this clonotype. The V call is TRBV29-1, the J call TRBJ2-6; TRBD1 aligns across 7 bases. Germline loops: CDR1 SQVTM, CDR2 ANQGSEA. V gave up 0 bases and J gave up 0 bases; unmatched junction bases: 8. CDR3 size: 18 residues. The CDR3 loop is CSVEDRDSRPSGANVLTF. The CDR3 region has the DNA TGCAGCGTTGAAGACCGGGACAGCCGACCCTCTGGGGCCAACGTCCTGACTTTC.

The gene calls are TRBV20-1 and TRBJ2-5; no firm D call. V lost 1 base, J lost 3 bases, and 3 bases lay in between. CDR3 length equals 11 residues. Germline CDR1 reads DFQATT; CDR2 reads SNEGSKA (reference sequence). DNA for the CDR3: TGCAGTGCTAGAGTTGAAGAGACCCAGTACTTC. Its translation: CSARVEETQYF.

The sample holds a few counts of this clonotype. CDR3 loop: CASSTGLAGRDTQYF. The CDR3 DNA sequence: TGTGCCAGCAGTACCGGCCTAGCGGGGAGGGATACGCAGTATTTT. The rearrangement joins TRBV7-9 to TRBJ2-3, with 9 nucleotides matching TRBD2. This CDR3 spans 15 amino acids. The J segment lost 6 bases and the V segment lost 6 bases, leaving 10 bases of the junction unmatched. Germline V CDR1 and CDR2: SEHNR, FQNEAQ (reference sequence).

The rearrangement joins TRBV9 to TRBJ2-7; 9 positions match TRBD2. The DNA end favors TRBJ2-5, so the J call may be wrong. Germline CDR1 and CDR2: SGDLS and YYNGEE. The CDR3 covers 15 residues. The DNA for the CDR3 is TGTGCCAGCAGCGGCGGGACTAGCCGTTTGGAGACCCAGTACTTC. It translates to CASSGGTSRLETQYF.